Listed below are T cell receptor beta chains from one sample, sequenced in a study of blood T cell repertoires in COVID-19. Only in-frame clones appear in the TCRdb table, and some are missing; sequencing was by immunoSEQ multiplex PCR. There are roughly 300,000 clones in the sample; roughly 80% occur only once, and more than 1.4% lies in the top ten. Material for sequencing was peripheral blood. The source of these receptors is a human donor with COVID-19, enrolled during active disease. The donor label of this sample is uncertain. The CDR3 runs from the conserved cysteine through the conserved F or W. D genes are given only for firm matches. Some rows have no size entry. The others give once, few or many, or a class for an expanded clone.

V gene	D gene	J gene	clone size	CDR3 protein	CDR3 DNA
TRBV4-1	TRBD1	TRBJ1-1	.	CASSKEGTVSTEAFF	TGCGCCAGCAGCAAAGAAGGGACAGTATCGACTGAAGCTTTCTTT
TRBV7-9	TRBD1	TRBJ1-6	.	CASSGQGQGNSPLHF	TGTGCCAGCAGCGGACAGGGGCAGGGTAATTCACCCCTCCACTTT
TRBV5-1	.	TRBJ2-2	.	CASSPASASNTGELFF	TGCGCCAGCAGCCCTGCTAGCGCCTCGAACACCGGGGAGCTGTTTTTT
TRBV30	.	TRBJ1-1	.	CAWSVSQGGTEAFF	TGTGCCTGGAGTGTCTCCCAGGGTGGCACTGAAGCTTTCTTT
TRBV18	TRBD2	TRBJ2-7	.	CASSPETSGSLGPYEQYF	TGTGCCAGCTCACCGGAGACTAGCGGGAGTCTGGGGCCCTACGAGCAGTACTTC
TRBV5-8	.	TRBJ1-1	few	CASSLRDYLRTEAFF	TGTGCCAGCAGCCTACGGGATTACCTCCGGACTGAAGCTTTCTTT
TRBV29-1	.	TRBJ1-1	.	CSVELGRGSRRAFF	TGCAGCGTTGAACTCGGTCGGGGATCTCGGCGGGCTTTCTTT
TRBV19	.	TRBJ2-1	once	CASSILDNEQFF	TGTGCCAGTAGTATCCTCGACAATGAGCAGTTCTTC
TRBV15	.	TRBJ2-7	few	CATSRDPQGYEQYF	TGTGCCACCAGCAGAGACCCACAGGGTTACGAGCAGTACTTC
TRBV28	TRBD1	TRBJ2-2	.	CATQGGASSNTGELFF	TGTGCCACACAGGGGGGCGCTTCATCGAACACCGGGGAGCTGTTTTTT
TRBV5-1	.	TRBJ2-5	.	CASSPLPHGGQETQYF	TGCGCCAGCAGCCCTCTTCCCCATGGAGGACAAGAGACCCAGTACTTC
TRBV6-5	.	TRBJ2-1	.	CASTPPGGLPQFF	TGTGCCAGCACCCCCCCCGGAGGTCTCCCGCAGTTCTTC
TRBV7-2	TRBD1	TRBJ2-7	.	CASSLGQSEQYF	TGTGCCAGCAGCTTGGGACAGTCCGAGCAGTACTTC
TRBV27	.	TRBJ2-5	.	CASSLEGRGTQYF	TGTGCCAGCAGTTTGGAGGGACGGGGGACCCAGTACTTC
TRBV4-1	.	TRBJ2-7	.	CASSQNLAYEQYF	TGCGCCAGCAGCCAAAATCTTGCCTACGAGCAGTACTTC
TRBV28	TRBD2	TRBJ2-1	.	CASTILLAEYNEQFF	TGTGCCAGCACGATCTTACTAGCGGAGTACAATGAGCAGTTCTTC
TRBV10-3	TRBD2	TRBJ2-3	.	CAMAPGTSFDTQYF	TGTGCCATGGCCCCCGGGACTAGCTTTGATACGCAGTATTTT
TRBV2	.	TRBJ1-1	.	CATSSQGGNTEAFF	TGTGCCACCTCTAGCCAGGGCGGGAATACTGAAGCTTTCTTT
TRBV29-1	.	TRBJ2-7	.	CSVEDRVGTTSYEQYF	TGCAGCGTTGAAGATCGGGTGGGGACAACATCCTACGAGCAGTACTTC
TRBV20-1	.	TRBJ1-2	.	CSASSGSNYGYTF	TGCAGTGCTAGTAGCGGATCTAACTATGGCTACACCTTC
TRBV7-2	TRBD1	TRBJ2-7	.	CASSLGLTGGWYEQYF	TGTGCCAGCAGCTTAGGGTTGACAGGGGGCTGGTACGAGCAGTACTTC
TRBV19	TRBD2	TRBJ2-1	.	CATRPGLAENNEQFF	TGTGCCACCCGACCGGGACTAGCGGAAAACAATGAGCAGTTCTTC
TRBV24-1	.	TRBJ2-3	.	CATSDPTRGATDTQYF	TGTGCCACCAGTGATCCTACTCGGGGAGCCACAGATACGCAGTATTTT
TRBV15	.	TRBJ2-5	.	CATSRVTKETQYF	TGTGCCACCAGCAGAGTTACAAAAGAGACCCAGTACTTC
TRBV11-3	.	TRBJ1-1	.	CASSLRGDEAFF	TGTGCCAGCAGCCTCCGGGGGGACGAAGCTTTCTTT
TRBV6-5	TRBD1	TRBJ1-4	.	CASTTPGGDEKLFF	TGTGCCAGCACGACCCCAGGGGGAGACGAAAAACTGTTTTTT
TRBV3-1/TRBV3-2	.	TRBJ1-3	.	CASSQDSGPGNTIYF	TGTGCCAGCAGCCAAGACTCAGGGCCTGGAAACACCATATATTTT
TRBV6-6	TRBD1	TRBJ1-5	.	CASSIPTGGEDQPQHF	TGTGCCAGCAGTATTCCTACAGGGGGCGAGGATCAGCCCCAGCATTTT
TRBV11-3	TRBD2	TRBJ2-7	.	CASSLGASGSYEQYF	TGTGCCAGCAGCTTAGGGGCTAGCGGTTCCTACGAGCAGTACTTC
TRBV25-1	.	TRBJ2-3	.	CASSNTGSDTQYF	TGTGCCAGCAGTAACACAGGGTCAGATACGCAGTATTTT
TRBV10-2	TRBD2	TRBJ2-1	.	CASSLSGTSGTYNEQFF	TGCGCCAGCAGTTTATCCGGGACTAGCGGGACCTACAATGAGCAGTTCTTC
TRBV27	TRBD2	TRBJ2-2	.	CASSLWGGINTGELFF	TGTGCCAGCAGTTTATGGGGGGGGATTAACACCGGGGAGCTGTTTTTT
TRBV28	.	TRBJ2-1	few	CAAQSSYNEQFF	TGTGCCGCACAAAGCTCCTACAATGAGCAGTTCTTC
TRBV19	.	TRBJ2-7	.	CASKDRSNSYEQYF	TGTGCCAGTAAAGACAGGTCCAACTCCTACGAGCAGTACTTC
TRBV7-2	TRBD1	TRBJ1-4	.	CASSLPTGRGKLFF	TGTGCCAGCAGCTTGCCGACAGGGCGGGGAAAACTGTTTTTT
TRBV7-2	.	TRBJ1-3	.	CASSLESGYSGNTIYF	TGTGCCAGCAGCTTAGAGAGCGGATACTCTGGAAACACCATATATTTT
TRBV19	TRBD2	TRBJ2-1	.	CASSFGASGINEQFF	TGTGCCAGTAGTTTCGGGGCTAGCGGGATAAATGAGCAGTTCTTC
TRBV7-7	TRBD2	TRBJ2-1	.	CASSAGGLAGLNEQFF	TGTGCTAGCAGCGCGGGGGGACTAGCGGGCCTCAATGAGCAGTTCTTC
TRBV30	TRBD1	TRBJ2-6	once	CAWSTGGRASGANVLTF	TGTGCCTGGAGTACAGGGGGGCGAGCCTCTGGGGCCAACGTCCTGACTTTC
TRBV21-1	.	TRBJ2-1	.	CASSKGREFPVRWFF	TGTGCCAGCAGCAAAGGCCGGGAATTCCCTGTTCGGTGGTTCTTC
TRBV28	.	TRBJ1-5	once	CASSFDRRGNQPQHF	TGTGCCAGCAGTTTTGATCGCAGGGGTAATCAGCCCCAGCATTTT
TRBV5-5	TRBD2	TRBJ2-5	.	CASSLVLGGETQYF	TGTGCCAGCAGCTTGGTTCTCGGGGGGGAGACCCAGTACTTC
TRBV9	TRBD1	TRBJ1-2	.	CASSGNRGSGYTF	TGTGCCAGCAGCGGAAACAGGGGTTCCGGCTACACCTTC
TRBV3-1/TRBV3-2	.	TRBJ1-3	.	CASSQDRRRNSGNTIYF	TGTGCCAGCAGCCAAGATCGGAGACGGAACTCTGGAAACACCATATATTTT
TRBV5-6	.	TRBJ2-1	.	CASRSKRLSYNEQFF	TGTGCCAGCAGATCAAAGAGACTTTCCTACAATGAGCAGTTCTTC
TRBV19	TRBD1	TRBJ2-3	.	CASSMDGTGGTDTQYF	TGTGCCAGTAGTATGGACGGGACAGGTGGGACAGATACGCAGTATTTT
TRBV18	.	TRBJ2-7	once	CASSRVVDEQYF	TGTGCCAGCTCACGCGTCGTGGACGAGCAGTACTTC
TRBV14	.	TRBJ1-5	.	CASSQLNQPQHF	TGTGCCAGCAGCCAATTAAATCAGCCCCAGCATTTT
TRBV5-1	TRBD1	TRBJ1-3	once	CASSFSGDSSGNTIYF	TGCGCCAGCAGTTTTTCAGGGGACAGCTCTGGAAACACCATATATTTT
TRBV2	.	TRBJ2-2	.	CASSGQVGNTGELFF	TGTGCCAGCAGTGGGCAGGTGGGGAACACCGGGGAGCTGTTTTTT
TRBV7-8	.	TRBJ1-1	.	CASSLTTGMNTEAFF	TGTGCCAGCAGCCTAACGACAGGAATGAACACTGAAGCTTTCTTT
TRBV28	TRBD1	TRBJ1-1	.	CASSSPGTDPMNTEAFF	TGTGCCAGCAGTTCGCCGGGGACAGATCCTATGAACACTGAAGCTTTCTTT
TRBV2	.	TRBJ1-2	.	CASSDSSAKVYGYTF	TGTGCCAGCAGTGATTCCAGCGCGAAAGTCTATGGCTACACCTTC
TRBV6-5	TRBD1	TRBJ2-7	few	CASRPGQSPYEQYF	TGTGCCAGCAGACCGGGACAGAGCCCCTACGAGCAGTACTTC
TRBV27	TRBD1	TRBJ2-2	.	CASRSWGGQGARGTGELFF	TGTGCCAGCAGAAGCTGGGGTGGACAGGGGGCGCGGGGAACCGGGGAGCTGTTTTTT